One sample yielded the 25 T cell receptor beta chains listed below, sequenced in a study of blood T cell repertoires in COVID-19 (dated by TCRdb to 2019 to 2021). The method was the immunoSEQ multiplex PCR assay. The clones in this table, taken by TCRdb from immuneACCESS, are in-frame only. Not every clone is retained; where verified, under half of the shortfall comes from an unresolved V gene, and the cause of the rest is unknown. The sample profile shows around 62,000 clones; 90% to 95% of them were found once. The ten most abundant clones make up less than 3.5% of the sample. Sequencing input: peripheral blood. The receptors here all came from a man between 65 and 85 years old with active COVID-19.

This clone was observed a few times. This chain uses TRBV5-6 with TRBJ2-1, with 7 bases identical to TRBD1. V trimming: 0 bases; J trimming: 5 bases; junction bases outside the gene matches: 8. The V gene's germline CDR1 is SGHDT and CDR2 YYEEEE. The CDR3 totals 16 residues. The CDR3 loop reads CASSLGLGDRDNEQFF. The DNA of the CDR3 is TGTGCCAGCAGCTTGGGTCTTGGTGACAGGGACAATGAGCAGTTCTTC.

V gene TRBV7-9 combines with J gene TRBJ1-1; the D gene is possibly TRBD1 (6 bases). V was pared by 2 bases and J by 1 base, with 11 bases between. This CDR3 is built from 15 residues. The germline gives CDR1 SEHNR, CDR2 FQNEAQ (reference sequence). CDR3 protein: CASSLPQGGNTEAFF. The CDR3 nucleotides are TGTGCCAGCAGCTTACCACAGGGTGGGAACACTGAAGCTTTCTTT.

The chain employs TRBV4-2 and TRBJ2-3; D gene unclear. Germline-derived CDR1 and CDR2 are LGHNA and YNFKEQ. The CDR3 runs 16 residues. V lost 0 bases, J lost 0 bases, and 10 bases lay in between. The CDR3 loop reads CASSQDFLVSTDTQYF. The CDR3 DNA reads TGTGCCAGCAGCCAAGATTTTTTAGTGAGCACAGATACGCAGTATTTT.

The chain links TRBV6-6 to TRBJ2-3, with D possibly matching TRBD1 (6 bases). Deletions cut 5 bases from V and 6 bases from J, with 15 bases between. The germline CDR1 and CDR2 sequences are MNHNY and SVGAGI (reference sequence). CDR3 length: 14 residues. The CDR3: CASSTLQGSDTQYF. CDR3 nucleotide sequence: TGTGCCAGCAGTACTTTACAGGGCTCCGATACGCAGTATTTT.

V and J are TRBV29-1 and TRBJ2-5, with 7 bases matching TRBD2. Losses at the gene ends were 3 bases for V and 3 bases for J; bases not matched to a gene: 7. The CDR3 loop spans 14 amino acids. Germline V gene data show CDR1 as SQVTM and CDR2 as ANQGSEA. The CDR3 sequence: CSVEFASGEETQYF. Written as DNA, the CDR3 is TGCAGCGTTGAGTTCGCTAGCGGCGAAGAGACCCAGTACTTC. Using reference TRBV29-1 and TRBJ2-5 for the parts outside the CDR3, the full variable domain is SAVISQKPSRDICQRGTSLTIQCQVDSQVTMMFWYRQQPGQSLTLIATANQGSEATYESGFVIDKFPISRPNLTFSTLTVSNMSPEDSSIYLCSVEFASGEETQYFGPGTRLLVL.

The chain joins TRBV5-1 to TRBJ2-3; TRBD2 agrees at 8 bases. The CDR3 is 15 residues long. Germline V gene sequence: CDR1 SGHRS, CDR2 YFSETQ. V lost 5 bases, J lost 3 bases, and 8 bases stayed unmatched. Here the CDR3 DNA reads TGCGCCAGCAGGCCTGCGGGGGGTAAAACAGATACGCAGTATTTT. Protein: CASRPAGGKTDTQYF.

This sequence joins TRBV14 and TRBJ2-5; D perhaps matches TRBD2 (6 bases). The CDR3 runs 15 residues. V gave up 4 bases and J gave up 4 bases, with 16 bases separating them. Germline V gives CDR1 SGHDN, CDR2 FVKESK. As DNA, the CDR3 is TGTGCCAGCAGCCCCGGGGGTACGGCCACAGAGACCCAGTACTTC. It specifies CASSPGGTATETQYF.

This chain connects TRBV10-3 to TRBJ1-2; possible D gene TRBD1, 5 bases. CDR1 and CDR2 (germline): ENHRY, SYGVKD. The CDR3 is 13 residues long. The V end lost 7 bases, the J end lost 4 bases, and 13 bases lay between the germline ends. The CDR3 spells CAITGEPFYGYTF. CDR3 sequence (DNA): TGTGCCATCACGGGGGAACCGTTCTATGGCTACACCTTC.

This sequence joins TRBV14 and TRBJ1-3; 9 nucleotides match TRBD1. Per the germline V gene, CDR1 is SGHDN and CDR2 is FVKESK. The length of the CDR3 is 19 residues. Unmatched junction bases numbered 15, after V lost 6 bases and J lost 0 bases. The CDR3 nucleotides are TGTGCCAGCAGTCTCCGGACAGGGGACTTGCAACTCTCTGGAAACACCATATATTTT. This sequence encodes CASSLRTGDLQLSGNTIYF.

This chain connects TRBV6-5 to TRBJ1-4, with D perhaps TRBD1 (6 bases). Germline assignment: CDR1 MNHEY and CDR2 SVGAGI. The CDR3 has 13 residues. Trimming cost V 5 bases and J 8 bases, with 12 bases left between them. The CDR3 coding sequence is TGTGCCAGCAGTCACAGGGAGGGGGAAAAACTGTTTTTT. It encodes CASSHREGEKLFF.

The chain has TRBV9 and TRBJ2-7, with D perhaps TRBD1 (6 bases). The CDR3 is 15 amino acids. V gave up 3 bases and J gave up 5 bases, with 18 bases separating them. Germline V gene data show CDR1 as SGDLS and CDR2 as YYNGEE. The CDR3 loop is CASSARVGAPDEQYF. DNA for the CDR3: TGTGCCAGCAGCGCCCGAGTGGGGGCTCCGGACGAGCAGTACTTC.

J is TRBJ1-2 and V is TRBV27; 8 positions match TRBD1. The V segment lost 0 bases and the J segment 6 bases; nucleotides outside the gene matches: 6. Germline assignment: CDR1 MNHEY and CDR2 SMNVEV (reference sequence). This CDR3 region has 15 residues. CDR3 in amino acids: CASSLSPRGLNGYTF. In DNA, the CDR3 is TGTGCCAGCAGTTTATCCCCCAGGGGGCTAAATGGCTACACCTTC.

This sequence joins TRBV4-1 and TRBJ2-1; 9 nucleotides line up with TRBD1. The CDR3 sequence is 16 residues long. Trimming cost V 7 bases and J 7 bases; bases outside gene matches: 14. The germline V gene encodes CDR1 MGHRA and CDR2 YSYEKL. DNA of the CDR3: TGCGCCAGCATCCTTGTCCCCGGGACAGGGAAAAATGAGCAGTTCTTC. Its translation is CASILVPGTGKNEQFF.

The chain uses TRBV5-1 and TRBJ2-5; TRBD1 agrees at 9 bases. The CDR3 extends over 15 amino acids. Trimming cost V 3 bases and J 5 bases; bases outside gene matches: 8. CDR1 SGHRS and CDR2 YFSETQ come from the germline V gene. CDR3 DNA: TGCGCCAGCAGCTGGAGGACAGGGGAAGTCGAGACCCAGTACTTC. It is translated as CASSWRTGEVETQYF.

This chain joins TRBV3-1 (or the pseudogene TRBV3-2) and TRBJ2-5; D perhaps matches TRBD2 (6 bases). Looked up from germline, CDR1 is LGHDT and CDR2 is YNNKEL (reference sequence). This CDR3 has 13 amino acids. Trimming left V 4 bases short and J 7 bases short, with 13 bases between. CDR3 coding DNA: TGTGCCAGCAGCCCAACTAGCCAGGGGACCCAGTACTTC. It specifies CASSPTSQGTQYF.

The chain recombines TRBV9 with TRBJ2-3; TRBD1 agrees at 7 bases. The CDR3 covers 14 residues. The V gene end was trimmed by 5 bases and the J gene end by 10 bases; junction bases not matched to a gene: 13. Germline V CDR1 and CDR2: SGDLS, YYNGEE. CDR3 in amino acids: CASSPVGGSGSQYF. The DNA for the CDR3 is TGTGCCAGCAGTCCTGTAGGGGGCTCCGGCTCGCAGTATTTT.

This clone has more than one count but fewer than ten. V usage is TRBV2 and J usage is TRBJ2-7; D might be TRBD2 (5 bases). The CDR3 loop spans 14 amino acids. Germline V gives CDR1 SNHLY, CDR2 FYNNEI. V was cut by 10 bases and J by 6 bases, with 22 bases left in between. CDR3 sequence: CATTREDSGSEQYF. The CDR3 DNA sequence: TGTGCCACCACCCGCGAGGACTCGGGGAGCGAGCAGTACTTC.

This chain links TRBV4-2 with TRBJ2-5, with TRBD2 matching over 12 bases. J lost 5 bases, V lost 0 bases, and 13 bases had no gene match. Germline-derived CDR1 and CDR2 are LGHNA and YNFKEQ. The CDR3 has 19 residues. DNA of the CDR3: TGTGCCAGCAGCCAAGATCTTAGGACTAGCGGGGCCGTGAGGGAGACCCAGTACTTC. This codes for CASSQDLRTSGAVRETQYF.

The chain carries TRBV14 and TRBJ1-1; 7 nucleotides line up with TRBD1. The germline V gene encodes CDR1 SGHDN and CDR2 FVKESK. This CDR3 spans 14 amino acids. With V trimmed by 3 bases and J by 5 bases, 6 bases remained unmatched. The CDR3 loop reads CASSHKTGTTEAFF. In nucleotides, the CDR3 is TGTGCCAGCAGCCACAAGACAGGGACGACTGAAGCTTTCTTT.

The rearrangement uses TRBV19 and TRBJ1-1; D unresolved. Deletions cut 5 bases from V and 4 bases from J, with 14 bases between. CDR3 length: 14 residues. Per the germline V gene, CDR1 is LNHDA and CDR2 is SQIVND (reference sequence). The CDR3 here is CASSEISSGTEAFF. CDR3 DNA sequence: TGTGCCAGTAGTGAAATATCGAGTGGCACTGAAGCTTTCTTT.

J is TRBJ2-2 and V is TRBV25-1; D remains unclear. V was clipped by 2 bases and J by 0 bases, with 10 bases between them. The CDR3 is 16 amino acids. Germline V gives CDR1 MGHDK, CDR2 SYGVNS. The CDR3 DNA is TGTGCCAGCAGTGAAACTGGGCGTGCGAACACCGGGGAGCTGTTTTTT. It specifies CASSETGRANTGELFF.

This rearrangement joins TRBV29-1 to TRBJ1-3; TRBD1 might be the D (6 bases). Germline CDR1 SQVTM, CDR2 ANQGSEA. V was pared by 4 bases and J by 2 bases, with 9 bases between. The CDR3 length is 13 residues. The CDR3 region has the DNA TGCAGCGTTGGTCAGGGGACTGGAAACACCATATATTTT. It translates to CSVGQGTGNTIYF.

The chain couples TRBV7-9 to TRBJ1-2; the D gene is possibly TRBD1 (6 bases). CDR3 length: 13 residues. Germline CDR1 is SEHNR and CDR2 is FQNEAQ (reference sequence). V dropped 5 bases and J dropped 2 bases, with 9 bases sitting between them. The CDR3, as DNA: TGTGCCAGCAGCGGAACAGGGAACTATGGCTACACCTTC. Translated, it gives CASSGTGNYGYTF.

The chain uses TRBV11-2 and TRBJ2-2; TRBD2 matches 9 bases. V shed 6 bases, J shed 5 bases, and the junction held 13 bases outside the gene matches. The CDR3 sequence is 17 residues long. CDR1 and CDR2 from the germline V gene are SGHAT and FQNNGV. The CDR3: CASRTLMAGGRTGELFF. The CDR3 region has the DNA TGTGCCAGCAGGACCCTCATGGCGGGGGGGCGTACCGGGGAGCTGTTTTTT.

The chain recombines TRBV2 with TRBJ2-1; D is ambiguous. This CDR3 contains 13 residues. V was clipped by 0 bases and J by 10 bases, with 10 bases between them. Germline V lookup: CDR1 SNHLY, CDR2 FYNNEI. The DNA of the CDR3 is TGTGCCAGCAGTGAAGCGCTTGGTGGCGAGCAGTTCTTC. Translated, it gives CASSEALGGEQFF.